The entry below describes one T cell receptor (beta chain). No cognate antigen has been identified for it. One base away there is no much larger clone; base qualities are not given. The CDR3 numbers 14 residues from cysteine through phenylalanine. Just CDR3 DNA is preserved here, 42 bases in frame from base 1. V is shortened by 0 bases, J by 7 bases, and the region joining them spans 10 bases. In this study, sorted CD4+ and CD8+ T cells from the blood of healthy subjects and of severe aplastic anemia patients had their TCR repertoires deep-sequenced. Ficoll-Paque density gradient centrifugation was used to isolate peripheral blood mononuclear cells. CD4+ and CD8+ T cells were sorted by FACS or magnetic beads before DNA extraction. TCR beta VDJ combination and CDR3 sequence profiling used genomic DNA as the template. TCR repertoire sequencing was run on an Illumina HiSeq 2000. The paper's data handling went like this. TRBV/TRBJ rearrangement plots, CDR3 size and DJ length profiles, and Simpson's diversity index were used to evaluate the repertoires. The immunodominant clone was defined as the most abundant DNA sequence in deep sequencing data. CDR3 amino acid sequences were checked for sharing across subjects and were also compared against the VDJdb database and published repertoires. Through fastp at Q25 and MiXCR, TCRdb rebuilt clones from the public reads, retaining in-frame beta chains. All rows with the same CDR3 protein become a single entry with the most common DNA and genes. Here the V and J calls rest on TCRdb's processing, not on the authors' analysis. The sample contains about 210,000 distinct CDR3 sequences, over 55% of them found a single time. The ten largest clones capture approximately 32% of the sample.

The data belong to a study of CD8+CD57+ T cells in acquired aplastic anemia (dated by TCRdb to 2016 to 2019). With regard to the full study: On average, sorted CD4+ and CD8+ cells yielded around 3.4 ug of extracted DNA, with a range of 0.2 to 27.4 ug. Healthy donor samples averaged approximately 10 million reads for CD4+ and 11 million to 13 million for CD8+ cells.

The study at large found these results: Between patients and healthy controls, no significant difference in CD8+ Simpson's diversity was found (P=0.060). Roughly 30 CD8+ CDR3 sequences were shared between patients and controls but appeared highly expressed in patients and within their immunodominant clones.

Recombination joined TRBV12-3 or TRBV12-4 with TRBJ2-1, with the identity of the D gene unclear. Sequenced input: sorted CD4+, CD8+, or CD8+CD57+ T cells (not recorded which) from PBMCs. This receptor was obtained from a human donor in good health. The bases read TGTGCCAGCAGTTTAGCGCTTCGAGAGAATGAGCAGTTCTTC. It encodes CASSLALRENEQFF.